The following is a TCR beta chain sequence with its context. It has no known antigen specificity. Per-base quality was not reported, and no clone a single base away is much larger than it. This record belongs to a study of CD8 T cells in Susac syndrome (dated by TCRdb to between 2018 and 2020). Describing the broader study: Of the Susac syndrome patients who were sequenced, fewer than ten were in clinical remission while more than five had clinically active disease. Susac syndrome patients were therapy-naive, on corticosteroids (some also receiving IVIg), or on IVIg alone at blood withdrawal. The study used repertoire sequencing to test whether antigen drove CD8+ T cell activation and differentiation in Susac syndrome. The clonality of the CD8+ T cell repertoire was compared across more than 9 healthy donors, some 14 Susac syndrome patients and about 15 multiple sclerosis patients. What the authors observed across the whole study: Clonal expansion was seen in Susac syndrome CD8+ repertoires, peaking in CD8+ TEMRA cells and being greater in clinically active patients than in remitting ones. The number of individuals in the TCR sequencing and HLA analysis was acknowledged as relatively small. Sixteen Susac-specific public clones were identified in the total CD8+ repertoire, and a few Susac-specific public clones were identified in the CD8+ TEMRA repertoire.

Peripheral blood CD8+ and CD4+ T cells from healthy donors, Susac syndrome patients and multiple sclerosis patients were profiled using high-throughput TCR beta sequencing. The Susac syndrome patients fulfilled recently defined diagnostic criteria for definite or probable disease. CD8+ TEMRA cells were enriched by FACS, while bulk CD8+ and CD4+ T cells were purified by magnetic negative isolation. Blood was collected in EDTA tubes and processed within 24 hours, with PBMCs isolated through density gradient centrifugation. PBMCs destined for TCR sequencing were cryopreserved in liquid nitrogen and later thawed in a 37 °C water bath. Purity of sorted or isolated CD4+, CD8+ and CD8+ TEMRA cells was at least 90%. V is cut by 5 bases and J by 6 bases, and the space between the germline ends is 28 bases. The germline V gene supplies CDR1 KGHDR and CDR2 SFDVKD. Including cysteine and phenylalanine, the CDR3 has 19 amino acids. The CDR3 DNA has 57 bases and is translated from base 1.

RNA was extracted using the RNeasy kit, and about 0.45 to 1 microgram was reverse transcribed with random hexamers. The immunoSEQ multiplex PCR assay, which covers 54 Vbeta and 13 Jbeta segments, was used to amplify TCR beta CDR3 regions. PCR amplification bias was corrected by using a synthetic template baseline for primer optimization and computational correction. The authors' pipeline ran thus. Reads were annotated to V, D and J genes per IMGT and analyzed with immunoSEQ Analyzer, keeping only productive sequences. Clonality was calculated as one minus the Shannon entropy normalized by log2 of the number of productive unique sequences. Public and private clones were assessed among the 100 most prevalent clones of each patient and control. Clones were defined as Susac-specific when absent from the healthy and MS cohorts, from over a thousand published viral clones and from other ImmuneACCESS disease sequences. TCRdb handled the public reads itself, with Q25 trimming in fastp and clone calling in MiXCR, and kept productive beta chains. Rows are combined by CDR3 protein, so each entry shows the most common genes and DNA. TCRdb, rather than the study authors, made the V and J calls. For this sample the table gives about 85,000 distinct CDR3 sequences, of which over 90% were detected only once. Clones ranked in the top ten supply about 0.45% of the sample.

The sequencing input was CD8+ T cells from PBMCs. This TCR came from a human donor with Susac syndrome. Recombination linked TRBV24-1 to TRBJ2-1; the D segment could be TRBD1, given 5 matching bases. The CDR3 in this case is CATSVQGVTSPGSPNEQFF. The sequenced DNA: TGTGCCACCAGTGTCCAAGGGGTAACATCCCCCGGATCCCCCAATGAGCAGTTCTTC.